What follows are 27 T cell receptor beta chains derived from one specimen sequenced in a study of cytomegalovirus exposure and HLA in healthy donors. The PCR used 60 Vbeta and 13 Jbeta primers. The assay was immunoSEQ multiplex PCR, and TCRdb's table has in-frame clones only and misses some. In total, the table holds some 82,000 clones. The sample taken for sequencing was PBMCs. These receptors were obtained from a woman aged 30 to 39 in good health and CMV-seronegative.

The V gene is TRBV13, the J gene TRBJ2-3; D not resolved. Germline V lookup: CDR1 PRHDT, CDR2 FYEKMQ (reference sequence). This CDR3 contains 13 residues. Trimming removed 0 bases from V and 5 bases from J, with 6 bases in between. The CDR3 sequence is CASSLGPGDTQYF. The CDR3 bases are TGTGCCAGCAGCTTAGGTCCCGGAGATACGCAGTATTTT.

This sequence joins TRBV29-1 and TRBJ1-5; 7 nucleotides agree with TRBD1. This CDR3 contains 17 residues. The germline V gene encodes CDR1 SQVTM and CDR2 ANQGSEA. The V and J ends lost 7 bases and 0 bases, in that order; junction bases with no gene match: 15. CDR3 sequence (DNA): TGCAGCGGCTGTCGCCGCCTACAGGGGAATAGCAATCAGCCCCAGCATTTT. As protein: CSGCRRLQGNSNQPQHF.

This chain joins TRBV7-9 and TRBJ1-1, with D hard to call. The CDR3 has 13 amino acids. Germline CDR1 SEHNR, CDR2 FQNEAQ (reference sequence). V gave up 4 bases and J gave up 4 bases, with 10 bases separating them. The CDR3 reads CASSSQVFTEAFF. Here the CDR3 DNA reads TGTGCCAGCAGCTCCCAGGTATTCACTGAAGCTTTCTTT. Full variable domain (missing parts from reference TRBV7-9 and TRBJ1-1): DTGVSQNPRHKITKRGQNVTFRCDPISEHNRLYWYRQTLGQGPEFLTYFQNEAQLEKSRLLSDRFSAERPKGSFSTLEIQRTEQGDSAMYLCASSSQVFTEAFFGQGTRLTVV.

The chain is built from TRBV6-6 and TRBJ2-3; 7 bases line up with TRBD2. Trimming took 2 bases from V and 3 from J; bases not matched to a gene: 8. This CDR3 has 16 amino acids. CDR1 and CDR2 (germline): MNHNY, SVGAGI (reference sequence). CDR3 coding DNA: TGTGCCAGCAGTTACACCTGGGAGGGCCCTACAGATACGCAGTATTTT. Amino acid sequence: CASSYTWEGPTDTQYF.

This chain uses TRBV30 with TRBJ1-4; D is possibly TRBD1 (6 bases). This CDR3 has 15 residues. Germline V gene data show CDR1 as GTSNPN and CDR2 as SVGIG (reference sequence). Trimming shortened V by 3 bases and J by 5 bases, and 16 bases separated the two germline ends. The CDR3 spells CAWSLQRGLNEKLFF. The CDR3, as DNA: TGTGCCTGGAGCTTACAGCGGGGGCTGAATGAAAAACTGTTTTTT.

The chain couples TRBV6-5 to TRBJ1-5; 8 bases match TRBD1. V lost 6 bases to trimming and J lost 7 bases; unmatched junction nucleotides: 8. CDR3 length equals 14 residues. Per the germline V gene, CDR1 is MNHEY and CDR2 is SVGAGI. In DNA, the CDR3 is TGTGCCAGCAGCAAGACAGGGGTAGGCCAGCCCCAGCATTTT. Translating gives CASSKTGVGQPQHF.

V usage is TRBV7-9 and J usage is TRBJ1-4; D is possibly TRBD1 (5 bases). Looked up from germline, CDR1 is SEHNR and CDR2 is FQNEAQ (reference sequence). The length of the CDR3 is 15 residues. V gave up 2 bases and J gave up 0 bases, with 7 bases separating them. This CDR3 reads CASSLQGTTNEKLFF. The DNA of the CDR3 is TGTGCCAGCAGCTTACAGGGAACAACTAATGAAAAACTGTTTTTT.

This chain uses TRBV2 with TRBJ1-2; no reliable D call. Per the germline V gene, CDR1 is SNHLY and CDR2 is FYNNEI. The CDR3 covers 13 residues. The V end lost 7 bases, the J end lost 1 base, and 10 bases lay between the germline ends. In DNA, the CDR3 is TGTGCCAGCAATGGCCAGGTTAACTATGGCTACACCTTC. It translates to CASNGQVNYGYTF.

V and J are TRBV4-1 and TRBJ2-7; 8 bases line up with TRBD1. The CDR3 consists of 17 residues. Germline trimming cut 4 bases from V and 3 bases from J; bases unmatched to any gene: 14. CDR1 and CDR2 from the germline V gene are MGHRA and YSYEKL. The CDR3 region has the DNA TGCGCCAGCAGCCCCCTAACCCGGGACAGGAGACTCTACGAGCAGTACTTC. Protein: CASSPLTRDRRLYEQYF.

V is TRBV6-1 and J is TRBJ2-1, with TRBD1 as a possible D gene (6 bases). Germline CDR1 and CDR2: MNHNS and SASEGT. Trimming removed 3 bases at V and 9 bases at J, with 9 bases between. The length of the CDR3 is 12 residues. In DNA form, the CDR3 reads TGTGCCAGCAGTGACAGGGGAGTTGAGCAGTTCTTC. It translates to CASSDRGVEQFF.

V and J are TRBV5-1 and TRBJ2-7; 10 bases map to TRBD2. The CDR3 spans 17 residues. Germline loops: CDR1 SGHRS, CDR2 YFSETQ. With 2 bases clipped from V and 7 bases from J, the junction kept 15 bases outside the gene matches. Here the CDR3 DNA reads TGCGCCAGCAGCTTTGGGCGTAGGAGCGGGGGGGCGGAGGAGCAGTACTTC. It is translated as CASSFGRRSGGAEEQYF.

The rearrangement uses TRBV7-8 and TRBJ2-4; 7 nucleotides align to TRBD2. This CDR3 is 13 amino acids long. The germline V gene has CDR1 SGHVS and CDR2 FQNEAQ. V gave up 4 bases and J gave up 6 bases; unmatched junction bases: 3. The CDR3 DNA sequence: TGTGCCAGCAGCTCGGGGGAGGGAAACATTCAGTACTTC. Amino acid sequence: CASSSGEGNIQYF.

The chain carries TRBV10-2 and TRBJ2-6; D may be TRBD2 (7 bases). CDR1 is WSHSY, CDR2 SAAADI, per germline. The CDR3 extends over 18 amino acids. V was trimmed by 1 base and J by 0 bases, leaving 13 bases between them. CDR3 sequence: CASSEWGGRVSGANVLTF. DNA for the CDR3: TGCGCCAGCAGTGAGTGGGGGGGGCGCGTCTCTGGGGCCAACGTCCTGACTTTC.

A note on this clone: Other DNA sequences from this sample encode an identical CDR3 as well. The chain combines TRBV30 with TRBJ1-2; perhaps TRBD1 as D (6 bases). With 0 bases removed from V and 8 bases from J, the gap between germline ends came to 10 bases. Germline CDR1 reads GTSNPN; CDR2 reads SVGIG (reference sequence). This CDR3 comprises 12 residues. The CDR3 sequence is CAWSVGGGGYTF. The CDR3 coding sequence is TGTGCCTGGAGTGTGGGGGGGGGCGGCTACACCTTC.

The chain couples TRBV27 to TRBJ1-1, with 7 bases fitting TRBD1. The germline CDR1 and CDR2 sequences are MNHEY and SMNVEV (reference sequence). The J segment lost 1 base and the V segment lost 6 bases, leaving 5 bases of the junction unmatched. This CDR3 spans 14 amino acids. CDR3 coding DNA: TGTGCCAGCAGCCCGGGACAGTCGAACACTGAAGCTTTCTTT. It is translated as CASSPGQSNTEAFF.

In regard to this clone: The germline gene is not matched at one end of the junction; a read error may be the cause. The CDR3 region has the DNA TGTGCCAGCAGCTCCGGGACAGGGGGCGAGACTGAAGATTTCTTT. This gives the protein CASSSGTGGETEDFF. The chain combines TRBV7-9 with TRBJ1-1; 12 nucleotides line up with TRBD1. CDR3 size: 15 residues. Looked up from germline, CDR1 is SEHNR and CDR2 is FQNEAQ (reference sequence). Together with reference TRBV7-9 and TRBJ1-1, the CDR3 gives the full variable domain: DTGVSQNPRHKITKRGQNVTFRCDPISEHNRLYWYRQTLGQGPEFLTYFQNEAQLEKSRLLSDRFSAERPKGSFSTLEIQRTEQGDSAMYLCASSSGTGGETEDFFGQGTRLTVV.

V is TRBV7-2 and J is TRBJ2-7; the D gene is possibly TRBD1 (6 bases). V was pared by 1 base and J by 1 base, with 14 bases between. Germline assignment: CDR1 SGHTA and CDR2 FQGNSA. The CDR3 loop spans 16 amino acids. CDR3 nucleotide sequence: TGTGCCAGCAGCTTAGGGGGGCAGGGACGATCCTACGAGCAGTACTTC. This translates into CASSLGGQGRSYEQYF. Drawing the rest from reference TRBV7-2 and TRBJ2-7, the complete variable domain is GAGVSQSPSNKVTEKGKDVELRCDPISGHTALYWYRQSLGQGLEFLIYFQGNSAPDKSGLPSDRFSAERTGGSVSTLTIQRTQQEDSAVYLCASSLGGQGRSYEQYFGPGTRLTVT.

The chain uses TRBV27 and TRBJ1-1, with D possibly being TRBD1 (5 bases). The CDR3 consists of 11 residues. Germline loops: CDR1 MNHEY, CDR2 SMNVEV (reference sequence). V was shortened by 7 bases and J by 11 bases, with 14 bases between the two germline ends. CDR3 amino acids: CASTIQGGAFF. Here the CDR3 DNA reads TGTGCCAGCACCATTCAGGGTGGTGCTTTCTTT.

The chain uses TRBV15 and TRBJ2-1, with 11 bases aligning to TRBD2. The CDR3 loop spans 16 amino acids. Germline values: CDR1 LNHNV, CDR2 YYDKDF (reference sequence). The ends lost 6 bases at V and 0 bases at J; junction bases unmatched: 4. CDR3 DNA: TGTGCCACCAGGGGGGGACTAGCGGTCTCCTACAATGAGCAGTTCTTC. Protein sequence: CATRGGLAVSYNEQFF.

This chain connects TRBV19 to TRBJ1-5; D is uncertain. Per the germline V gene, CDR1 is LNHDA and CDR2 is SQIVND (reference sequence). The germline V and J ends were trimmed by 3 bases and 4 bases, with 7 bases remaining between them. The CDR3 is 13 amino acids. Written as DNA, the CDR3 is TGTGCCAGTAGTATTCAGTGGAATCAGCCCCAGCATTTT. This sequence encodes CASSIQWNQPQHF.

This chain joins TRBV19 and TRBJ2-6; 10 nucleotides agree with TRBD1. V was clipped by 5 bases and J by 1 base; unmatched bases: 5. The V gene's germline CDR1 is LNHDA and CDR2 SQIVND (reference sequence). The CDR3 totals 17 residues. The CDR3 here is CASSGDRGLSGANVLTF. CDR3 in DNA: TGTGCCAGTAGTGGAGACAGGGGGCTTTCTGGGGCCAACGTCCTGACTTTC.

The gene calls are TRBV29-1 and TRBJ2-3, with 8 bases that match TRBD1. Trimming at V came to 5 bases and at J to 6 bases, leaving 10 bases not matched to a gene. This CDR3 comprises 14 residues. Germline values: CDR1 SQVTM, CDR2 ANQGSEA. Here the CDR3 DNA reads TGCAGCGTTCAGGGGGCGCGGGGTGTGGATACGCAGTATTTT. It translates to CSVQGARGVDTQYF.

This chain connects TRBV5-1 to TRBJ2-5, with D unclear. Germline loops: CDR1 SGHRS, CDR2 YFSETQ. CDR3 length: 12 residues. V lost 0 bases, J lost 3 bases, and 3 bases lay in between. The DNA of the CDR3 is TGCGCCAGCAGCTTGGGTAAAGAGACCCAGTACTTC. Translating gives CASSLGKETQYF.

The chain employs TRBV15 and TRBJ2-7; 7 bases align to TRBD1. Germline CDR1 is LNHNV and CDR2 is YYDKDF (reference sequence). V was pared by 1 base and J by 2 bases, with 5 bases of the junction left unmatched. There are 15 residues in the CDR3. The CDR3 reads CATSRGGGQAYEQYF. Written as DNA, the CDR3 is TGTGCCACCAGCAGAGGAGGTGGACAGGCCTACGAGCAGTACTTC. Full variable domain (rest looked up from reference TRBV15 and TRBJ2-7): DAMVIQNPRYQVTQFGKPVTLSCSQTLNHNVMYWYQQKSSQAPKLLFHYYDKDFNNEADTPDNFQSRRPNTSFCFLDIRSPGLGDTAMYLCATSRGGGQAYEQYFGPGTRLTVT.

The CDR3: CASSPGTGNTEAFF. In DNA, the CDR3 is TGTGCCAGTAGTCCAGGGACTGGGAACACTGAAGCTTTCTTT. This rearrangement joins TRBV19 to TRBJ1-1; D may be TRBD1 (5 bases). The length of the CDR3 is 14 residues. V lost 5 bases, J lost 1 base, and 11 bases lay in between. Germline CDR1 reads LNHDA; CDR2 reads SQIVND (reference sequence).

The gene calls are TRBV4-2 and TRBJ2-3; TRBD1 aligns across 10 bases. V was clipped by 4 bases and J by 2 bases; unmatched bases: 6. The germline V gene has CDR1 LGHNA and CDR2 YNFKEQ. The CDR3 has 16 amino acids. The chain's CDR3 is CASSPGGQGVTDTQYF. The CDR3 DNA is TGTGCCAGCAGCCCAGGAGGACAGGGGGTCACAGATACGCAGTATTTT.

V gene TRBV19 combines with J gene TRBJ1-1; 8 bases line up with TRBD1. CDR1 LNHDA and CDR2 SQIVND come from the germline V gene (reference sequence). V shed 5 bases, J shed 1 base, and the junction held 6 bases outside the gene matches. This CDR3 region has 15 residues. CDR3 in DNA: TGTGCCAGTAGTCCAGACAGGGGTTCGAACACTGAAGCTTTCTTT. This codes for CASSPDRGSNTEAFF.